The clone carrying this T cell receptor beta chain occurred once. The data were obtained in a study of OX40 agonist ivuxolimab in advanced cancers. Across the study: At doses from 0.01 to 10 mg/kg, patients were given intravenous ivuxolimab every 2 weeks. Allowance was made for prior anti-PD-1, anti-PD-L1 or anti-CTLA-4 therapy, and around 44% had some.

Germline V gene sequence: CDR1 SGHDN, CDR2 FVKESK. The J segment lost 15 bases and the V segment lost 4 bases, leaving 9 bases of the junction unmatched. The CDR3 sequence is 13 residues long. Sequencing was performed with immunoSEQ multiplex PCR; in TCRdb, only in-frame clones are kept and a portion is missing. The repertoire holds more than 80,000 clones, about 91% seen once, with roughly 0.31% in the top ten. The sequence was obtained from an adult with an advanced solid tumor such as melanoma, head and neck, liver or kidney cancer. The chain links TRBV14 to TRBJ2-1; 10 bases are a match to TRBD1. The sample consisted of CD4+ or CD8+ T cells sorted from blood, taken in a trial of the OX40 agonist ivuxolimab. The CDR3: CASSRQGAEGGFF. CDR3 in DNA: TGTGCCAGCAGCCGACAGGGGGCTGAGGGTGGGTTCTTC.